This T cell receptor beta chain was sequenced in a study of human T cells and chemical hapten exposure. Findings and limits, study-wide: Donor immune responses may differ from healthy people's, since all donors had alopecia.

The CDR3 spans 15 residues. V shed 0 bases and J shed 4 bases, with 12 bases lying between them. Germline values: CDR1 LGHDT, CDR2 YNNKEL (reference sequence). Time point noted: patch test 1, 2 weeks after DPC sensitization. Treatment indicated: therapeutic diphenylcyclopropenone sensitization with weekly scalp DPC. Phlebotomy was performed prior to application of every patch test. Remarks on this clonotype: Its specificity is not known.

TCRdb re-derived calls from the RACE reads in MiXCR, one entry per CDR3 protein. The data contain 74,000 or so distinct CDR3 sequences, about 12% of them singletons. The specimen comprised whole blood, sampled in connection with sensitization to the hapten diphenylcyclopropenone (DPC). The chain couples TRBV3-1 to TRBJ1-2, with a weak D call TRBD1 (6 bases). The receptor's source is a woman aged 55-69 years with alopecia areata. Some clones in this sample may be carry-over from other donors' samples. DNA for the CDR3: TGTGCCAGCAGCCAAGACTGGGGGCCTCGCTATGGCTACACCTTC. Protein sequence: CASSQDWGPRYGYTF.